The present entry profiles one T cell receptor beta chain with its context. Its antigen is currently unknown. Use of 60 Vbeta and 13 Jbeta primers characterized the PCR. TCRdb keeps only in-frame clones here, not all; method: immunoSEQ multiplex PCR. Its listing shows approximately 210,000 clones. V was clipped by 5 bases and J by 1 base, with 12 bases between them. The CDR3 loop spans 16 amino acids. Per germline, CDR1 ENHRY and CDR2 SYGVKD. This specimen comes from a study of cytomegalovirus exposure and HLA in healthy donors. Turning to the study itself: Among about 179 million T cells, an earlier analysis found roughly 100 million unique TCR beta sequences. Genotyping showed about 80% of roughly 400 donors falling in the Caucasian-associated ancestry cluster. General study findings and limits: Productive status was seen about 90% or about 30% of the time for most TCR beta V segments in an earlier analysis.

The genes are TRBV10-3 and TRBJ1-6; D is possibly TRBD1 (5 bases). Sequencing was done on a sample of PBMCs. This receptor was identified in a woman aged 30 to 39 in good health and CMV-seropositive. The CDR3 loop reads CAISMTGDSYNSPLHF. DNA for the CDR3: TGTGCCATCAGTATGACGGGGGATTCCTATAATTCACCCCTCCACTTT.